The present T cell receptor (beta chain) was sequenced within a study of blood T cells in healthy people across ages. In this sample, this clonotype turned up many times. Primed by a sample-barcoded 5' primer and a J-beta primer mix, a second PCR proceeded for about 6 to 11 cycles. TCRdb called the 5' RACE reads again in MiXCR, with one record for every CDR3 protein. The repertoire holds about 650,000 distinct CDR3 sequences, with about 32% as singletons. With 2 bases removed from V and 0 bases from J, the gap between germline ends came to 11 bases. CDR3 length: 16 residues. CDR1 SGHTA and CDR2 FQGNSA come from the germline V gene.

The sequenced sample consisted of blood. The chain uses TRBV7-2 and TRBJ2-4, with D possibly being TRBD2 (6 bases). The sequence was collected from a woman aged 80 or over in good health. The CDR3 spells CASSLTPGLAKNIQYF. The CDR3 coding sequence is TGTGCCAGCAGCTTAACCCCGGGACTAGCCAAAAACATTCAGTACTTC.